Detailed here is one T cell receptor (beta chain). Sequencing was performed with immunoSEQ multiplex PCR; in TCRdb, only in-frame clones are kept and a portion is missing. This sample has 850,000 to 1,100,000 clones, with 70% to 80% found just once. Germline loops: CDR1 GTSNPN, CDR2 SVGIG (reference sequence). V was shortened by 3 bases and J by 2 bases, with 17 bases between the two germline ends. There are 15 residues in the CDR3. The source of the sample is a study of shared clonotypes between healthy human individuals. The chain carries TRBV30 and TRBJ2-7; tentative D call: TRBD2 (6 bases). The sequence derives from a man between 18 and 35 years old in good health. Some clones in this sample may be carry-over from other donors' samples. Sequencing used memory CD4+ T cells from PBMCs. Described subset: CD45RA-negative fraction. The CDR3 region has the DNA TGTGCCTGGAGCCCGGGCGGGGTCTTAACCTACGAGCAGTACTTC. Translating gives CAWSPGGVLTYEQYF. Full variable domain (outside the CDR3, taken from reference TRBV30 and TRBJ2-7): SQTIHQWPATLVQPVGSPLSLECTVEGTSNPNLYWYRQAAGRGLQLLFYSVGIGQISSEVPQNLSASRPQDRQFILSSKKLLLSDSGFYLCAWSPGGVLTYEQYFGPGTRLTVT.